The 4 T cell receptor beta chains below come from one sample, sequenced in a study of T cell responses to AZD1222 COVID-19 vaccine. Produced via immunoSEQ multiplex PCR; TCRdb's table is partial and in-frame only. The sample consists of about 110,000 clones, about 94% of them appearing once. The sequencing here drew on peripheral blood, taken 28 days after the second AZD1222 dose. Receptors were obtained from an adult who received the AZD1222 COVID-19 vaccine.

As regards this clone: Other DNA sequences from this sample encode an identical CDR3 as well. CDR3 region: CSVAGQGVYEQYF. The CDR3 DNA is TGCAGCGTTGCGGGACAGGGGGTCTACGAGCAGTACTTC. The rearrangement links TRBV29-1 to TRBJ2-7; 11 bases map to TRBD1. Looked up from germline, CDR1 is SQVTM and CDR2 is ANQGSEA. J lost 3 bases, V lost 4 bases, and 2 bases had no gene match. The length of the CDR3 is 13 residues.

The chain combines TRBV10-3 with TRBJ1-1; 8 bases map to TRBD1. V lost 6 bases and J lost 4; bases outside the gene matches: 7. Per the germline V gene, CDR1 is ENHRY and CDR2 is SYGVKD. This CDR3 comprises 14 residues. The CDR3 is CAIRDQGAGTEAFF. CDR3 DNA: TGTGCCATCAGAGACCAGGGGGCTGGCACTGAAGCTTTCTTT.

The chain employs TRBV11-2 and TRBJ1-1; 7 bases map to TRBD1. Looked up from germline, CDR1 is SGHAT and CDR2 is FQNNGV. With V trimmed by 5 bases and J by 5 bases, 11 bases remained unmatched. The CDR3 is made up of 15 amino acids. In DNA, the CDR3 is TGTGCCAGCAGCCCCCAGACAGGGCTTGGGACTGAAGCTTTCTTT. This codes for CASSPQTGLGTEAFF.

The chain recombines TRBV5-4 with TRBJ1-1, with no clear D. Germline V CDR1 and CDR2: SGHNT, YYREEE (reference sequence). Trimming stripped 0 bases from V and 2 bases from J, with 11 bases between. CDR3 length equals 15 residues. CDR3: CASSLGRSPNTEAFF. The CDR3 nucleotides are TGTGCCAGCAGCTTGGGCCGGAGCCCCAACACTGAAGCTTTCTTT.